Listed here is a single T cell receptor beta chain. TCRdb redid the calling of the 5' RACE reads with MiXCR, one entry per CDR3 protein. The top ten clones hold roughly 0.46% of a sample with just under 550,000 distinct CDR3 sequences, approximately 14% of them seen once. Trimming left V 5 bases short and J 8 bases short, with 16 bases between. The germline V gene has CDR1 SGHVS and CDR2 FQNEAQ. The CDR3 is 14 residues long. This sample was taken from a study of identical twins. The same sample was also used in a study of yellow fever vaccine responses in identical twins.

The clonotype comes from a woman younger than 30 in good health. The sample was CD4+ T cells sorted from blood. The rearrangement joins TRBV7-8 to TRBJ2-1, with D perhaps matching TRBD1 or TRBD2 (6 bases each). CDR3 sequence: CASSPVGGPYEQFF. CDR3 sequence (DNA): TGTGCCAGCAGCCCCGTTGGGGGGCCCTATGAGCAGTTCTTC.